This T cell receptor (beta chain) was documented in a study of shared clonotypes between healthy human individuals. Overall study context: Three plates were used per donor for CD4 naive, three for CD4 memory, two for CD8 naive and one for CD8 memory.

Genomic DNA of each subset was evenly split across several immunoSEQ plates. TCRdb's table, derived via immunoSEQ multiplex PCR, lists solely in-frame clones and lacks some. The data contain about 2.1 million clones, about 92% of them singletons. CD8 cells classed as naive were CD45RO-negative and positively selected for CCR7, excluding terminally differentiated effector memory CD45RA+ cells. Donors were healthy HIV-negative adults without recently reported acute infections or vaccinations. Study-wide findings and caveats: Clonotype sharing among the donors was expected to vary with sequencing depth.

V shed 0 bases and J 6 bases; nucleotides not matched to a gene: 8. This CDR3 region has 14 residues. CDR1 GTSNPN and CDR2 SVGIG come from the germline V gene (reference sequence). Turning to this clone: The antigen remains undetermined.

The receptor comes from a man younger than 30 in good health. Some clones in this sample may be carry-over from other donors' samples. Sequences were obtained from naive CD8+ T cells from PBMCs. This chain joins TRBV30 and TRBJ2-7, with TRBD2 matching 7 bases. The CDR3 bases are TGTGCCTGGAGTGTAGGTGGGAGGGCCGGCGAGCAGTACTTC. The encoded protein is CAWSVGGRAGEQYF. Based on the CDR3 plus reference TRBV30 and TRBJ2-7, the full variable domain is SQTIHQWPATLVQPVGSPLSLECTVEGTSNPNLYWYRQAAGRGLQLLFYSVGIGQISSEVPQNLSASRPQDRQFILSSKKLLLSDSGFYLCAWSVGGRAGEQYFGPGTRLTVT.